The clone carrying this T cell receptor beta chain showed up just a few times. Given a much more abundant clone one base away, this may be a read error. Amplification of the TCR beta CDR3 (from genomic DNA) was done by two-round multiplex PCR. Primers specific to each TRBV and TRBJ gene were used in first-round PCR. Each CDR3 protein is one row after TCRdb ran MiXCR on the multiplex PCR reads. The table includes 51,000 or so distinct CDR3 sequences, 30% to 40% detected once. This entry belongs to a study of prognosis after radiotherapy for stage I lung cancer. About the study: The non-small cell lung cancer patients were all regarded as unsuitable for surgery on medical grounds. Patients were about twelve men and five to seven women aged about 53 to 84, median 74.5 years. The study delivered radiotherapy as SBRT in 3 to 5 fractions, with a biologically effective dose of at least 100 Gy. Development of distant metastases after radiotherapy was seen in a handful of patients at a median of around seven months, with no significant progression in approximately 15.

Trimming removed 6 bases at V and 1 base at J, with 18 bases between. Looked up from germline, CDR1 is MNHNS and CDR2 is SASEGT. This CDR3 region has 16 residues. The sample here was PBMCs, taken before or after stereotactic body radiation therapy (not recorded which). The receptor comes from a donor over 45 with non-small cell lung cancer. V is TRBV6-1 and J is TRBJ1-1, with D uncertain. CDR3 coding DNA: TGTGCCAGCAGCCACAACACGCCACCATGGAACACTGAAGCTTTCTTT. Residues: CASSHNTPPWNTEAFF.